This TCR beta chain was observed in a study of T cells in tumors after PD-1 blockade. Study context: Either cemiplimab 350 mg every 2 weeks or pembrolizumab 200 mg every 3 weeks was given. A subset received ongoing vismodegib 150 mg daily alongside anti-PD-1 therapy.

This clone was counted between two and nine times. Its antigen is currently unknown. Sequenced by immunoSEQ multiplex PCR; TCRdb stores in-frame clones only, minus some. The sample consists of about 63,000 clones, about 74% of them appearing once. Overall study findings and caveats: Peripheral recruitment is suggested, as some novel exhausted tumor clones were in pre-treatment blood.

The sample in question was PBMCs, obtained after anti-PD-1 treatment. The TCR was taken from a human donor with basal cell carcinoma.

The CDR3 nucleotides read TGTGCCAGCAGTTATTTGTACGAGCAGTACTTC. Translating it yields CASSYLYEQYF. The chain has TRBV6-6 and TRBJ2-7; D remains unclear. Trimming cost V 3 bases and J 4 bases, with 4 bases left between them. In germline, CDR1 is MNHNY, CDR2 SVGAGI (reference sequence). The CDR3 is 11 residues long.